This T cell receptor (beta chain) was found in a study of CD8 T cells in ankylosing spondylitis. The ends lost 7 bases at V and 5 bases at J; junction bases unmatched: 8. The germline gives CDR1 SGHVS, CDR2 FQNEAQ. The CDR3 runs 14 residues. The sample holds a few counts of this clonotype. Its target is not known. TCRdb analysed the 5' RACE reads with MiXCR anew, one entry per CDR3 protein. The sample holds 800,000 to 900,000 distinct CDR3 sequences, 12% seen once. Overall study results and limits: A motif in TCR beta, a set of 8 or 9 highly homologous variants, appeared characteristic of ankylosing spondylitis blood.

V gene TRBV7-8 combines with J gene TRBJ1-2; TRBD1 aligns across 9 bases. This receptor was identified in a male donor with ankylosing spondylitis. The sequenced sample consisted of blood, either unsorted or a sorted T cell fraction (not recorded which). The CDR3 sequence is CASTPGTGFYGYTF. In nucleotides, the CDR3 is TGTGCCAGCACCCCCGGGACAGGGTTTTATGGCTACACCTTC.